One sample yielded the 23 T cell receptor beta chains listed below, sequenced in a study of blood T cell repertoires in COVID-19. TCRdb's copy holds only in-frame clones and misses some; the assay was immunoSEQ multiplex PCR. The repertoire consists of roughly 220,000 clones, with approximately 84% occurring once and the leading ten covering about 15%. Sequenced input: PBMCs or T cells enriched from blood (not recorded which). These receptors were taken from a man in his forties who had recovered from COVID-19.

The V gene is TRBV15, the J gene TRBJ1-5; no clear D. The V gene's germline CDR1 is LNHNV and CDR2 YYDKDF (reference sequence). The CDR3 spans 16 residues. V was clipped by 1 base and J by 0 bases, with 10 bases between them. Written as DNA, the CDR3 is TGTGCCACCAGCAGAGTCAGCGGTTATAGCAATCAGCCCCAGCATTTT. Its protein is CATSRVSGYSNQPQHF. The whole variable domain, filled in from reference TRBV15 and TRBJ1-5, reads DAMVIQNPRYQVTQFGKPVTLSCSQTLNHNVMYWYQQKSSQAPKLLFHYYDKDFNNEADTPDNFQSRRPNTSFCFLDIRSPGLGDTAMYLCATSRVSGYSNQPQHFGDGTRLSIL.

There are a few counts of this clone. CDR3 sequence reads: CASSHAGVAATEAFF. The CDR3 DNA sequence: TGTGCCAGCAGCCACGCCGGGGTGGCGGCCACTGAAGCTTTCTTT. The rearrangement uses TRBV28 and TRBJ1-1; the D is unclear. Trimming took off 6 bases at V and 4 bases at J, with 18 bases between the two ends. CDR1 MDHEN and CDR2 SYDVKM come from the germline V gene. This CDR3 contains 15 residues.

The chain combines TRBV15 with TRBJ2-3; 12 nucleotides agree with TRBD1. V gave up 4 bases and J gave up 3 bases; unmatched junction bases: 5. The CDR3 contains 16 residues. Germline-derived CDR1 and CDR2 are LNHNV and YYDKDF (reference sequence). The CDR3 region has the DNA TGTGCCACCAGCATTCGGGACAGGGGGCCTACAGATACGCAGTATTTT. This translates into CATSIRDRGPTDTQYF.

This clone was recorded a few times. J is TRBJ1-1 and V is TRBV7-9, with D possibly TRBD1 on 5 matching bases. Between the trimmed V and J ends, which lost 4 bases and 1 base, there was a span of 13 bases. This CDR3 is 15 amino acids long. CDR1 is SEHNR, CDR2 FQNEAQ, per germline (reference sequence). The CDR3 sequence: CASSSRARGNTEAFF. CDR3 bases: TGTGCCAGCAGCTCCCGGGCAAGGGGGAACACTGAAGCTTTCTTT.

As DNA, the CDR3 is TGTGCCAGCAGGGAGGTGGGGGCGGCCGAGCAGTACTTC. Amino acid sequence: CASREVGAAEQYF. The chain couples TRBV6-5 to TRBJ2-7; D might be TRBD1 (6 bases). Trimming took 6 bases from V and 6 from J, leaving 15 bases between them. Germline V gene data show CDR1 as MNHEY and CDR2 as SVGAGI. CDR3 length: 13 amino acids.

The chain couples TRBV7-9 to TRBJ2-5; TRBD2 matches at 8 bases. CDR3 length: 13 amino acids. Germline-derived CDR1 and CDR2 are SEHNR and FQNEAQ (reference sequence). The junction had 0 bases not matched to a gene; V was cut back by 5 bases and J by 1 base. Here the CDR3 DNA reads TGTGCCAGCAGCCGGGGGGGCCAAGAGACCCAGTACTTC. This encodes CASSRGGQETQYF.

The gene calls are TRBV4-1 and TRBJ2-1; D call uncertain. There are 16 residues in the CDR3. CDR1 is MGHRA, CDR2 YSYEKL, per germline. Trimming left V 3 bases short and J 8 bases short, with 20 bases between. DNA of the CDR3: TGCGCCAGCAGCCAGGCCCAGTACATCAGTCGGGATGAGCAGTTCTTC. Its protein is CASSQAQYISRDEQFF.

The J gene is TRBJ1-2, the V gene TRBV5-3; D possibly corresponds to TRBD1 (5 bases). TRBV5-3 is labeled an ORF, and its function is uncertain. Deletions cut 2 bases from V and 8 bases from J, with 13 bases between. This CDR3 has 13 residues. CDR3 nucleotides: TGTGCCAGAAGCTTTTCCGGGGGAGACGGCTACACCTTC. Encoded protein: CARSFSGGDGYTF.

The gene calls are TRBV12-3 or TRBV12-4 and TRBJ2-7; D not resolved. This CDR3 comprises 11 residues. V dropped 3 bases and J dropped 7 bases, with 7 bases sitting between them. This CDR3 is CASSFTVEQYF. The CDR3 DNA reads TGTGCCAGCAGTTTCACAGTGGAGCAGTACTTC.

The chain joins TRBV12-3 or TRBV12-4 to TRBJ2-7, with D uncertain. The CDR3 length is 9 residues. Trimming took off 11 bases at V and 3 bases at J, with 5 bases between the two ends. CDR3 sequence reads: CALSYEQYF. The CDR3, as DNA: TGTGCCTTGAGCTACGAGCAGTACTTC.

This clone has a handful of counts. This chain uses TRBV6-1 with TRBJ2-7, with D hard to call. V shed 1 base and J shed 5 bases, with 15 bases lying between them. CDR1 MNHNS and CDR2 SASEGT come from the germline V gene. This CDR3 is 15 amino acids long. As DNA, the CDR3 is TGTGCCAGCAGTGAAGGGCAGGAACCCCCCCACGAGCAGTACTTC. Amino acids: CASSEGQEPPHEQYF.

The gene calls are TRBV6-5 and TRBJ1-3; D not resolved. V shed 6 bases and J shed 0 bases, with 12 bases lying between them. Germline lookup yields CDR1 MNHEY and CDR2 SVGAGI. This CDR3 is 15 amino acids long. The CDR3 loop reads CASSLDGGSGNTIYF. The CDR3 DNA is TGTGCCAGCAGCTTGGACGGAGGCTCTGGAAACACCATATATTTT.

The chain is built from TRBV19 and TRBJ2-6; D gene uncertain. Germline V gives CDR1 LNHDA, CDR2 SQIVND (reference sequence). The V end was cut by 6 bases, the J end by 0 bases, with 12 bases between. There are 16 residues in the CDR3. The CDR3 DNA is TGTGCCAGTAGAAGGAGTGGCGGCTCTGGGGCCAACGTCCTGACTTTC. Its translation: CASRRSGGSGANVLTF.

This clone was counted a single time. A read error may produce the germline difference seen at one junction end. This chain uses TRBV5-5 with TRBJ1-1, with 8 bases fitting TRBD1. The CDR3 has 14 amino acids. Per the germline V gene, CDR1 is SGHKS and CDR2 is YYEKEE (reference sequence). This chain's CDR3 is CASSLDRVNTEAFF. The CDR3 DNA reads TGTGCCAGCAGTTTGGACAGGGTGAACACTGAAGCTTTCTTT.

This clone was found a few times. As DNA, the CDR3 is TGCGCCAGCGCTTCGGACAGCCGATGGAACACTGAAGCTTTCTTT. Translating gives CASASDSRWNTEAFF. The chain joins TRBV4-3 to TRBJ1-1; D is perhaps TRBD1 (6 bases). Per the germline V gene, CDR1 is LGHNA and CDR2 is YSLEER. The CDR3 runs to 15 residues. Between the trimmed V and J ends, which lost 8 bases and 1 base, there was a span of 17 bases.

V usage is TRBV7-8 and J usage is TRBJ1-6; D gene unclear. V dropped 2 bases and J dropped 6 bases, with 11 bases sitting between them. Looked up from germline, CDR1 is SGHVS and CDR2 is FQNEAQ. This CDR3 is 15 amino acids long. CDR3 amino acids: CASSLTSLGNSPLHF. CDR3 coding DNA: TGTGCCAGCAGCTTAACTAGTTTGGGTAATTCACCCCTCCACTTT.

V usage is TRBV4-3 and J usage is TRBJ1-5; D is perhaps TRBD1 (5 bases). Germline CDR1 LGHNA, CDR2 YSLEER. Trimming took 0 bases from V and 3 from J, leaving 15 bases between them. The CDR3 spans 17 residues. As DNA, the CDR3 is TGCGCCAGCAGCCAAGAACTAGTGGGGGGGTTCAATCAGCCCCAGCATTTT. Translation: CASSQELVGGFNQPQHF.

J is TRBJ1-1 and V is TRBV6-5, with D unresolved. V was pared by 0 bases and J by 3 bases, with 8 bases between. Germline values: CDR1 MNHEY, CDR2 SVGAGI. The CDR3 is 14 amino acids. The CDR3 coding sequence is TGTGCCAGCAGTTACTCGCAGAAATACACTGAAGCTTTCTTT. It specifies CASSYSQKYTEAFF.

The CDR3 sequence is CASQTGVNTEAFF. The CDR3 DNA is TGTGCCTCCCAAACAGGGGTTAACACTGAAGCTTTCTTT. The rearrangement joins TRBV19 to TRBJ1-1; TRBD1 matches 7 bases. This CDR3 is 13 amino acids long. Per the germline V gene, CDR1 is LNHDA and CDR2 is SQIVND (reference sequence). V gave up 11 bases and J gave up 2 bases; unmatched junction bases: 8.

The CDR3 here is CASSESRAAVKNTEAFF. For the CDR3, the DNA is TGCGCCAGCAGTGAGTCGAGGGCGGCAGTTAAGAACACTGAAGCTTTCTTT. The genes are TRBV10-1 and TRBJ1-1; D is uncertain. Trimming stripped 0 bases from V and 1 base from J, with 15 bases between. Germline lookup yields CDR1 WNHNN and CDR2 SYGVQD (reference sequence). CDR3 length: 17 residues.

The rearrangement joins TRBV10-3 to TRBJ2-5, with 9 bases identical to TRBD1. This CDR3 spans 14 amino acids. The V and J ends lost 6 bases and 5 bases, in that order; junction bases with no gene match: 7. Germline lookup yields CDR1 ENHRY and CDR2 SYGVKD. CDR3 protein: CAIRSGQGGETQYF. As DNA, the CDR3 is TGTGCCATCAGATCGGGACAGGGAGGGGAGACCCAGTACTTC.

CDR3 sequence reads: CASSTQRGSTDTQYF. In DNA, the CDR3 is TGTGCCAGTAGTACCCAGCGGGGTAGCACAGATACGCAGTATTTT. This chain uses TRBV19 with TRBJ2-3; 7 bases are shared with TRBD2. CDR3 size: 15 residues. The V segment lost 4 bases and the J segment 0 bases; nucleotides outside the gene matches: 4. Germline V gene sequence: CDR1 LNHDA, CDR2 SQIVND (reference sequence).

The gene calls are TRBV28 and TRBJ1-4, with TRBD1 matching over 7 bases. Germline lookup yields CDR1 MDHEN and CDR2 SYDVKM. This CDR3 comprises 15 residues. J gave up 6 bases and V 5 bases, and 9 bases lay outside the gene matches. As DNA, the CDR3 is TGTGCCAGCAGTGTTCCGGGACAGTGGTATGAAAAACTGTTTTTT. Its translation: CASSVPGQWYEKLFF.